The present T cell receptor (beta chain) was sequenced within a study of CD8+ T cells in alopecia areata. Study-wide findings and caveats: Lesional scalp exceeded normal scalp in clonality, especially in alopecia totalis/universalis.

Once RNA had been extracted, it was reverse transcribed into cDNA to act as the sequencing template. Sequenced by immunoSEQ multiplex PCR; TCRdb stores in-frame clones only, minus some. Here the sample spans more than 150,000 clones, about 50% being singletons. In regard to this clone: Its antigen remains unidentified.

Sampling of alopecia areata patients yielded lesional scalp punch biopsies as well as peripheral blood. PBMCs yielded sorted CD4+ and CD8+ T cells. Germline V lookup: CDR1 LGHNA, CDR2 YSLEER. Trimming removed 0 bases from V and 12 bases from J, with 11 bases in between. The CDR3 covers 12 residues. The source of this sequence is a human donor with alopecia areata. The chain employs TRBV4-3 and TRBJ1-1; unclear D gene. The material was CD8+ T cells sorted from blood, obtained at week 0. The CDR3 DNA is TGCGCCAGCAGCCAAGACCCCTCGGTGTCTTTCTTT. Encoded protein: CASSQDPSVSFF.